A selection of T cell receptor beta chains follows, all from one sample in a study of shared clonotypes between healthy human individuals. Sequenced by immunoSEQ multiplex PCR; TCRdb stores in-frame clones only, minus some. This table has about 2.3 million clones, 85% to 95% appearing once. Sequenced material: naive CD4+ T cells from PBMCs. All receptors come from a man in his late teens or twenties in good health. Some clones in this sample may be carry-over from other donors' samples. CDR3s include the opening cysteine and the closing phenylalanine or tryptophan. The D gene is left open where the match is weak. Rows give clone size only sometimes, using once, few, many, or a class for an expanded clone.

abundance	j_gene	d_gene	v_gene	len	CDR3nt	CDR3aa
once	TRBJ2-7	NA	TRBV28	11	TGTGCCAGCAGTTCAGGATACGAGCAGTACTTC	CASSSGYEQYF
NA	TRBJ2-7	TRBD2	TRBV5-1	19	TGCGCCAGCAGCTTGCCACTCGGGACTAGCCCACTTAAGACCTACGAGCAGTACTTC	CASSLPLGTSPLKTYEQYF
NA	TRBJ2-1	NA	TRBV4-2	17	TGTGCCAGCAGCCAAGAGTTGGGGGGGGGCTTTTACAATGAGCAGTTCTTC	CASSQELGGGFYNEQFF
NA	TRBJ1-4	TRBD1	TRBV28	15	TGTGCCAGCAGTTTGGGGGGACAGGGAGATGAAAAACTGTTTTTT	CASSLGGQGDEKLFF
NA	TRBJ2-7	NA	TRBV28	11	TGTGCCAGCATTTCGGGGTACGAGCAGTACTTC	CASISGYEQYF
NA	TRBJ2-7	TRBD1	TRBV6-1	16	TGTGCCAGCAGTGAAAGGGCGAGACAGGGGGCCCAAGAGCAGTACTTC	CASSERARQGAQEQYF
once	TRBJ2-1	NA	TRBV28	12	TGTGCCAGCAATTCGGGAACTAGAAAGCAGTTCTTC	CASNSGTRKQFF
few	TRBJ1-5	NA	TRBV27	14	TGTGCCAGCAGTTTATACCAGGGTAACCAGCCCCAGCATTTT	CASSLYQGNQPQHF
NA	TRBJ1-5	TRBD1	TRBV5-6	14	TGTGCCAGCAGCTTGGGGCAGGGGGGGCAGCCCCAGCATTTT	CASSLGQGGQPQHF
NA	TRBJ2-7	NA	TRBV6-5	14	TGTGCCAGCAGTTCGGGACAAGTACAGACCGAGCAGTACTTC	CASSSGQVQTEQYF
NA	TRBJ1-2	TRBD1	TRBV28	14	TGTGCCAGCAGTGGTGCAGGGGGCAGTTATGGCTACACCTTC	CASSGAGGSYGYTF
NA	TRBJ1-1	NA	TRBV5-1	14	TGCGCCACCTCCCCTTGGGGAATGAACACTGAAGCTTTCTTT	CATSPWGMNTEAFF
NA	TRBJ2-3	TRBD1	TRBV25-1	17	TGTGCCAGCAGTGAATACCGGGGGACAGGTGGGCGGGATACGCAGTATTTT	CASSEYRGTGGRDTQYF
NA	TRBJ2-3	NA	TRBV29-1	12	TGCAGCGTTGCCAGTCCCGCAGATACGCAGTATTTT	CSVASPADTQYF
NA	TRBJ2-3	TRBD2	TRBV2	15	TGTGCCAGCAGTCCCGGGACTAGCGGGACAGATACGCAGTATTTT	CASSPGTSGTDTQYF
once	TRBJ2-7	TRBD2	TRBV4-3	17	TGCGCCAGCAGCCAAGATGGGAGGGGAGTCCCCCCGGGCGAGCAGTACTTC	CASSQDGRGVPPGEQYF
NA	TRBJ2-1	NA	TRBV19	18	TGTGCCAGCCCCTTGATGAAGGGAAAGAGGATTTCCTACAATGAGCAGTTCTTC	CASPLMKGKRISYNEQFF
NA	TRBJ1-4	NA	TRBV20-1	11	TGCAGTGCTAGCGGACAAGTCAGGATAAATTTT	CSASGQVRINF
NA	TRBJ2-3	TRBD1	TRBV6-1	19	TGTGCCAGCAGTGGGGGACAGGGAGGAGGTTGGAGCAACACAGATACGCAGTATTTT	CASSGGQGGGWSNTDTQYF
NA	TRBJ2-3	NA	TRBV14	15	TGTGCCAGCAGCCAATTATCGAAGCGGAGAGATACGCAGTATTTT	CASSQLSKRRDTQYF
NA	TRBJ2-1	TRBD2	TRBV11-2	15	TGTGCCAGCAGCCCCCGGGCGGGAGGCTCAAATGAGCAGTTCTTC	CASSPRAGGSNEQFF
NA	TRBJ2-1	NA	TRBV2	12	TGTGCCAGCAGCACCCTAGGACATGAGCAGTTCTTC	CASSTLGHEQFF
NA	TRBJ2-3	NA	TRBV7-9	14	TGTGCCAGCAGCTTAGTCCAGGGCACAGATACGCAGTATTTT	CASSLVQGTDTQYF
NA	TRBJ1-5	TRBD1	TRBV19	15	TGTGCCAGTAGTATGCGGTGGGACAGGGGTCAGCCCCAGCATTTT	CASSMRWDRGQPQHF
NA	TRBJ1-5	NA	TRBV6-5	13	TGTGCCAGCAGTTACGACGCAAATCAGCCCCAGCATTTT	CASSYDANQPQHF
NA	TRBJ2-5	NA	TRBV2	13	TGTGCCAGCATGAGGGGGATTTCGGAGACCCAGTACTTC	CASMRGISETQYF
NA	TRBJ2-3	NA	TRBV4-1	15	TGCGCCAGCAGCCAAGTATTGCGGCCGCCAGATACGCAGTATTTT	CASSQVLRPPDTQYF
NA	TRBJ1-2	NA	TRBV7-2	13	TGTGCCAGCACCCCCGGCCCAAACTATGGCTACACCTTC	CASTPGPNYGYTF
NA	TRBJ1-1	TRBD1	TRBV2	15	TGTGCCAGCAGAGGGACAGGGGGCGTCGGCACTGAAGCTTTCTTT	CASRGTGGVGTEAFF
NA	TRBJ1-1	NA	TRBV28	12	TGTGCCAGCAGTTTTTTTTCCCGGGAAGCTTTCTTT	CASSFFSREAFF
once	TRBJ2-2	NA	TRBV28	13	TGTGCCAGCAGCCCCTACGTCGGCGGGGAGCTGTTTTTT	CASSPYVGGELFF
once	TRBJ2-1	NA	TRBV6-1	13	TGTGCCAGCAGTGGCGCAGTTTACAATGAGCAGTTCTTC	CASSGAVYNEQFF
NA	TRBJ2-3	NA	TRBV4-2	13	TGTGCCAGCAGCTACTTAAGCACAGATACGCAGTATTTT	CASSYLSTDTQYF
NA	TRBJ1-5	NA	TRBV28	13	TGTGCCAGCAGTGATGAAAGTCGTCAGCCCCAGCATTTT	CASSDESRQPQHF
NA	TRBJ1-4	NA	TRBV30	12	TGTGCCGCGGGTCGCGTTTATGAAAAACTGTTTTTT	CAAGRVYEKLFF
NA	TRBJ2-2	TRBD1	TRBV30	15	TGTGCCTGGGTCCCTGACAGGGGATTTCCCGGGGAGCTGTTTTTT	CAWVPDRGFPGELFF
NA	TRBJ1-1	NA	TRBV19	15	TGTGCCAGTACCACCACGGCGGCAGGGAGCACTGAAGCTTTCTTT	CASTTTAAGSTEAFF
NA	TRBJ2-3	TRBD2	TRBV5-1	17	TGCGCCAGCAGCTGGGGGACTAGCGCCACTAGCACAGATACGCAGTATTTT	CASSWGTSATSTDTQYF
NA	TRBJ1-4	TRBD1	TRBV7-9	15	TGTGCCAGCAGCCCGCAGGGGGCCCCTAATGAAAAACTGTTTTTT	CASSPQGAPNEKLFF